This T cell receptor beta chain comes out of a study of response to subunit inactivated influenza vaccine. One entry per CDR3 protein, called by TCRdb with MiXCR from the RT-PCR reads. The repertoire includes roughly 790,000 distinct CDR3 sequences, around 20% of them detected once, and more than 8.5% sits in the top ten. Overall study findings and caveats: Seasonal influenza vaccination, on each occasion, was suggested by the authors to recruit few new T cells.

To note about this clonotype: Its antigen is unidentified.

The receptor's source is a man aged 45 to 65 who received an inactivated influenza vaccine. This material consisted of PBMCs from blood, taken approximately 5 days after vaccination.

The CDR3 nucleotides are TGCGCCAGCAGCTTGAATGTAATGAACACCGGGGAGCTGTTTTTT. Its translation is CASSLNVMNTGELFF. This chain uses TRBV5-1 with TRBJ2-2, with unresolved D. The CDR3 is 15 amino acids. Germline loops: CDR1 SGHRS, CDR2 YFSETQ. Trimming removed 1 base from V and 1 base from J, with 8 bases in between. The full variable domain, with the rest looked up from reference TRBV5-1 and TRBJ2-2, is KAGVTQTPRYLIKTRGQQVTLSCSPISGHRSVSWYQQTPGQGLQFLFEYFSETQRNKGNFPGRFSGRQFSNSRSEMNVSTLELGDSALYLCASSLNVMNTGELFFGEGSRLTVL.